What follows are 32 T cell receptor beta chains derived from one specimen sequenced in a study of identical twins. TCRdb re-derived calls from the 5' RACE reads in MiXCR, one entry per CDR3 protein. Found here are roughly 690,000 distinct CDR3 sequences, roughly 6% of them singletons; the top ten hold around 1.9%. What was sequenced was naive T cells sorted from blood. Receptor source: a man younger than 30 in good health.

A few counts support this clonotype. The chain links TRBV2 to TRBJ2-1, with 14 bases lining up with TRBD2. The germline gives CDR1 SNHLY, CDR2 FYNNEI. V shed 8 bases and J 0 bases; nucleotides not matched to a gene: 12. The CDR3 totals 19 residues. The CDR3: CASRLGLAGGLSSYNEQFF. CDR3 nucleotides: TGTGCCAGCCGCCTAGGACTAGCGGGAGGTCTCAGCTCCTACAATGAGCAGTTCTTC.

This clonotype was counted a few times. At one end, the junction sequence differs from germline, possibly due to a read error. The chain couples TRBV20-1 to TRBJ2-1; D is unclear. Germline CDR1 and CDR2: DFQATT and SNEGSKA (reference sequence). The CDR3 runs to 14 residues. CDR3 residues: CSARGPLGYNEQFF. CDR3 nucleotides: TGCAGTGCAAGAGGACCCCTGGGATACAATGAGCAGTTCTTC.

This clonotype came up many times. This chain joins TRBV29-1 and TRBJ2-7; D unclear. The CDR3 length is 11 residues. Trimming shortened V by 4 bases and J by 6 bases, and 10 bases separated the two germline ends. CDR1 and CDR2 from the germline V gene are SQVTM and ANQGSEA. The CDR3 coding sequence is TGCAGCGTTGTGGACGGCTCCGAGCAGTACGTC. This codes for CSVVDGSEQYV.

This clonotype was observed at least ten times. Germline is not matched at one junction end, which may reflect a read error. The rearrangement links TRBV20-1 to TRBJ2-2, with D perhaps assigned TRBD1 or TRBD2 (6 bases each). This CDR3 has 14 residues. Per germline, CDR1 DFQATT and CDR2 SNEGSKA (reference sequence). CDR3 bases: TGCAGTGCCAGAGGGGGGCTGAACACCGGGGAGCTGTTTTTT. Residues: CSARGGLNTGELFF.

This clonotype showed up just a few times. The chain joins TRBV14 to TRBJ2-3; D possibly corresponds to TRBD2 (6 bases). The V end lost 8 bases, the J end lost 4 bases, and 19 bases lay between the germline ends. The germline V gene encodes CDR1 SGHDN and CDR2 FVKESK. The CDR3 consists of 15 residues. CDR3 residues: CASEPYGGGADTQYF. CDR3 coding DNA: TGTGCCAGCGAACCCTACGGAGGAGGGGCAGATACGCAGTATTTT.

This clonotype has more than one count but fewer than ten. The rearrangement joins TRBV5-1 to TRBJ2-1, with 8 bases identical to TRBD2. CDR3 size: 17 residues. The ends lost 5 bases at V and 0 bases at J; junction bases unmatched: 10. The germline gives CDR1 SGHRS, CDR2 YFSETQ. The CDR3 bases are TGCGCCAGCAGGCCCGAGGAGAGCGGGAGCTCCTACAATGAGCAGTTCTTC. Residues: CASRPEESGSSYNEQFF.

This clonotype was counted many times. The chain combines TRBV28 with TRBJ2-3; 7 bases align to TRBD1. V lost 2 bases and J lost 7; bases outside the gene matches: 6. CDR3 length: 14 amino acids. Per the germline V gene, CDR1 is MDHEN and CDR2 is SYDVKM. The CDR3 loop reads CASSLRPGQHTQYF. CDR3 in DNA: TGTGCCAGCAGTTTACGGCCGGGACAGCATACGCAGTATTTT.

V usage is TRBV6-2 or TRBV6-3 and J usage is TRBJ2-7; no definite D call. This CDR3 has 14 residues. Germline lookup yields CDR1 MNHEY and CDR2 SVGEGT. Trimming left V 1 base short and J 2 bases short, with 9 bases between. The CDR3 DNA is TGTGCCAGCAGTTACTTGGCGGCAACCTACGAGCAGTACTTC. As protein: CASSYLAATYEQYF.

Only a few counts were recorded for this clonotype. In DNA, the CDR3 is TGTGCCAGCAGCTTACGACAGGGACTGGGCCTCAATCAGCCCCAGCATTTT. Amino acids: CASSLRQGLGLNQPQHF. The chain employs TRBV5-6 and TRBJ1-5; 7 bases fit TRBD1. Germline CDR1 SGHDT, CDR2 YYEEEE. CDR3 length: 17 residues. V lost 2 bases and J lost 3; bases outside the gene matches: 11.

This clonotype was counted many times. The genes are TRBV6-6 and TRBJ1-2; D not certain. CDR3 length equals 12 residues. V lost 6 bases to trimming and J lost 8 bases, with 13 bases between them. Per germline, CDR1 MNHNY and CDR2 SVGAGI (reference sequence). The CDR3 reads CASRVGDQGYTF. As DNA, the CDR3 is TGTGCCAGCAGGGTTGGGGATCAAGGCTACACCTTC.

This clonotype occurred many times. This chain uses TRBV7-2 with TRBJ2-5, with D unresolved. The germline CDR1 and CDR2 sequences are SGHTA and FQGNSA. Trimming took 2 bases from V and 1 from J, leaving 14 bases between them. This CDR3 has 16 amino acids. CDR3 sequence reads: CASSLQDPRLQETQYF. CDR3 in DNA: TGTGCCAGCAGCTTACAGGATCCAAGACTCCAAGAGACCCAGTACTTC.

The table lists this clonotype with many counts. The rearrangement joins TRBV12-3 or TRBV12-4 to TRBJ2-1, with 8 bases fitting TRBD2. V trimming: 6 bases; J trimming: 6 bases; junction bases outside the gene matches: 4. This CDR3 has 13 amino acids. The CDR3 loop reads CASRQREFNEQFF. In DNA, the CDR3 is TGTGCCAGCAGGCAGCGGGAGTTCAATGAGCAGTTCTTC.

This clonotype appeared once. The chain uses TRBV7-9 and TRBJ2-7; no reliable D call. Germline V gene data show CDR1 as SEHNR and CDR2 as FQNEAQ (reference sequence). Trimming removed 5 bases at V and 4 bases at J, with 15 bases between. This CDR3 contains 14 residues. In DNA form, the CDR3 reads TGTGCCAGCAGCAAAACAGAGGTAGGGTACGAGCAGTACGTC. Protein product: CASSKTEVGYEQYV.

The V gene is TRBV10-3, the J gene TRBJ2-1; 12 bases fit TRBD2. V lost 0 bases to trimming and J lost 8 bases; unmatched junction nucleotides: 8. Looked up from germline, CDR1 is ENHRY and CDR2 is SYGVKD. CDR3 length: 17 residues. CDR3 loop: CAISESASGRALDEQFF. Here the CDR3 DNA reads TGTGCCATCAGTGAGTCGGCTAGCGGGAGGGCCCTCGATGAGCAGTTCTTC.

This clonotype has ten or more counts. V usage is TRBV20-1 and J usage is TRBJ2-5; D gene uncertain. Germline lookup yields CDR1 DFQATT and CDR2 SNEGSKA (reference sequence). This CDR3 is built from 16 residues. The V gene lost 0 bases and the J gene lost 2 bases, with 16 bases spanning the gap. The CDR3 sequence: CSARDGDLSLQETQYF. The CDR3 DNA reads TGCAGTGCTAGAGATGGCGACCTTAGTCTTCAAGAGACCCAGTACTTC.

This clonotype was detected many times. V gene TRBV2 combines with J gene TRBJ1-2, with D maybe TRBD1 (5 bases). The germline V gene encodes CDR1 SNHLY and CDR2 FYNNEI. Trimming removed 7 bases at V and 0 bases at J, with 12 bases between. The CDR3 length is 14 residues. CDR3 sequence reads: CASNRQPANYGYTF. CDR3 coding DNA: TGTGCCAGCAATCGACAGCCAGCTAACTATGGCTACACCTTC.

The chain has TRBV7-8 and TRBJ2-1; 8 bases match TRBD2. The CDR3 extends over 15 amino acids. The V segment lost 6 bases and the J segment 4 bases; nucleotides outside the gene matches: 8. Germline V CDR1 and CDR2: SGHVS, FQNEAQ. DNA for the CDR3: TGTGCCAGCAGACCCCCTTTAGCGGGGTACAATGAGCAGTTCTTC. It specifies CASRPPLAGYNEQFF.

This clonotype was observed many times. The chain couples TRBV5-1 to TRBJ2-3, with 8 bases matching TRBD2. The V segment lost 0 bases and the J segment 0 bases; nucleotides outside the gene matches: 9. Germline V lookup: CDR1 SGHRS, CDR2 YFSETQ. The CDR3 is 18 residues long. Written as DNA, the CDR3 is TGCGCCAGCAGCTTGGAGCTTCCGGGACTAGGGAGCACAGATACGCAGTATTTT. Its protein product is CASSLELPGLGSTDTQYF.

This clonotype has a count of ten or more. The CDR3 bases are TGTGCCAGCAGTTCCCCTGGAAACACCATATATTTT. The encoded protein is CASSSPGNTIYF. The rearrangement joins TRBV27 to TRBJ1-3; D unclear. Trimming left V 4 bases short and J 2 bases short, with 3 bases between. The CDR3 consists of 12 residues. Germline V gene data show CDR1 as MNHEY and CDR2 as SMNVEV (reference sequence).

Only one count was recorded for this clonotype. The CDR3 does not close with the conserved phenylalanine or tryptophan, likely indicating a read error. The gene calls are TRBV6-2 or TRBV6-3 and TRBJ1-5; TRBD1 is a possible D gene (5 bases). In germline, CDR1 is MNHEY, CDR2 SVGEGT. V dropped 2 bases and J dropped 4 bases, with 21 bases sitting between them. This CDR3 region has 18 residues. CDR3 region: CASSYGHRVAFINQPQHL. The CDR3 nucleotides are TGTGCCAGCAGTTACGGACATAGGGTCGCTTTTATAAATCAGCCCCAGCATCTT.

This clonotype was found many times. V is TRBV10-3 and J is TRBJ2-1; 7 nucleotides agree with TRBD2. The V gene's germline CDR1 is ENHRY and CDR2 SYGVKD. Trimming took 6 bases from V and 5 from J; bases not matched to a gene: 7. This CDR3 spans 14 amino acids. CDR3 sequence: CAIRRASGDNEQFF. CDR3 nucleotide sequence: TGTGCCATCAGGAGGGCTAGCGGAGACAATGAGCAGTTCTTC.

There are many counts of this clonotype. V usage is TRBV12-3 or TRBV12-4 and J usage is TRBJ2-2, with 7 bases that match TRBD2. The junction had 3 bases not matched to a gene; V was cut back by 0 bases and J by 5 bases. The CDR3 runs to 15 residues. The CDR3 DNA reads TGTGCCAGCAGTTTAGCGGGAGGGCCGACCGGGGAGCTGTTTTTT. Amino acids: CASSLAGGPTGELFF.

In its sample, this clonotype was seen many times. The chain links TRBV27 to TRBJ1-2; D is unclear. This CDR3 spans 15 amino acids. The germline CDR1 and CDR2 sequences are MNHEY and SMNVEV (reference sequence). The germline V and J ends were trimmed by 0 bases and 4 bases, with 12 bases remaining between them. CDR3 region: CASSLSGSNLYGYTF. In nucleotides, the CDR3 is TGTGCCAGCAGTTTATCCGGCAGCAACCTCTATGGCTACACCTTC.

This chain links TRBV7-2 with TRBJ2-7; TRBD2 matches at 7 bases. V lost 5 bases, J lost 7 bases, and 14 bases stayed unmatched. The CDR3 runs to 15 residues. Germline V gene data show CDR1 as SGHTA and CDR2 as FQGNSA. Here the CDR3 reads CASSPRERVGGEQYF. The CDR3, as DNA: TGTGCCAGCAGCCCCAGGGAGCGGGTCGGGGGGGAGCAGTACTTC.

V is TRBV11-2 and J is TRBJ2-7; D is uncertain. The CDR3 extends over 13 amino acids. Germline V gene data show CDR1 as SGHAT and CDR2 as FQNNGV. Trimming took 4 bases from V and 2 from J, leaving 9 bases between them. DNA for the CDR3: TGTGCCAGCAGCTCCTCTATTGCCTACGAGCAGTACGTC. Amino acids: CASSSSIAYEQYV.

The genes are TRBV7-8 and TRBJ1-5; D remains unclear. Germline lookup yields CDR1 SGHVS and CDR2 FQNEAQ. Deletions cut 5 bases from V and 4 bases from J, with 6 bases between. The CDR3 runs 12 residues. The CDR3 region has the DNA TGTGCCAGCAGCGACTTGAATCAGCCCCAGCATTTT. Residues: CASSDLNQPQHF.

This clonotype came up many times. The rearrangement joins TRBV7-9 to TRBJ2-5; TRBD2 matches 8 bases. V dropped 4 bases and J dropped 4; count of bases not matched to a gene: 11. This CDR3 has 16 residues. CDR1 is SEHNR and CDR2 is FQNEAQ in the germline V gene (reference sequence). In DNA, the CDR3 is TGTGCCAGCAGCTCCCCTAGCGGGCGGGGCAGAGAGACCCAGTACTTC. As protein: CASSSPSGRGRETQYF.

The CDR3 nucleotides are TGTGCCAGCAGTAACTTAGGGGATGCCAAAAACATTCAGTACTTC. Translation gives CASSNLGDAKNIQYF. The chain combines TRBV12-3 or TRBV12-4 with TRBJ2-4; D possibly corresponds to TRBD1 (5 bases). Trimming shortened V by 5 bases and J by 1 base, and 12 bases separated the two germline ends. The CDR3 covers 15 residues.

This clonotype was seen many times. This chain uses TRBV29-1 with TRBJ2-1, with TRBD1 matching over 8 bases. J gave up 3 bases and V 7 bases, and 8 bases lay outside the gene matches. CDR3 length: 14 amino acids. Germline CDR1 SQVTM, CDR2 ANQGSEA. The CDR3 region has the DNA TGCAGCGCCTCGACAGGGGTTATCTACAATGAGCAGTTCTTC. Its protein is CSASTGVIYNEQFF.

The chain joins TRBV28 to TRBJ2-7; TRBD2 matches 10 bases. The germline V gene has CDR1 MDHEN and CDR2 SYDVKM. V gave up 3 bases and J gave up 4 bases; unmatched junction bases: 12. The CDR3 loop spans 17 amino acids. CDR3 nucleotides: TGTGCCAGCAGTTTGCCGGTGCGAGCGGGAGGGTCTTACGAGCAGTACTTC. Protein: CASSLPVRAGGSYEQYF.

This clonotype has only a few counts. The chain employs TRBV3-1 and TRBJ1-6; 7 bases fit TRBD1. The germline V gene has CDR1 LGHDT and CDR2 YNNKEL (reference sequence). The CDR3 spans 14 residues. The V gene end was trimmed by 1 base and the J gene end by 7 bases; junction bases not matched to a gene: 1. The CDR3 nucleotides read TGTGCCAGCAGCCAAGTGGACAGGAATTCACCCCTCCACTTT. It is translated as CASSQVDRNSPLHF. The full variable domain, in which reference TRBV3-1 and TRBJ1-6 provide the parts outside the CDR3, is DTAVSQTPKYLVTQMGNDKSIKCEQNLGHDTMYWYKQDSKKFLKIMFSYNNKELIINETVPNRFSPKSPDKAHLNLHINSLELGDSAVYFCASSQVDRNSPLHFGNGTRLTVT.

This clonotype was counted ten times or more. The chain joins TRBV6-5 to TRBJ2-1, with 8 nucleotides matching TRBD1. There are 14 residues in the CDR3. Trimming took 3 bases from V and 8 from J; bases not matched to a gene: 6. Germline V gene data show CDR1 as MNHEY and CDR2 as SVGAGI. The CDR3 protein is CASSYGQGGDEQFF. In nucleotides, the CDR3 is TGTGCCAGCAGTTATGGACAGGGCGGTGATGAGCAGTTCTTC.